This passage covers 30 T cell receptor beta chains from one sample sequenced in a study of T cell repertoires in cytomegalovirus infection (dated by TCRdb to about 2019). Data came from an Illumina HiSeq 1500. TCRdb ran its own pipeline on the public reads, namely fastp trimming at Q25 and MiXCR clone calling, and kept in-frame beta chains. A single entry per CDR3 protein holds the most common genes and DNA from its merged rows. Recorded for this sample are approximately 130,000 distinct CDR3 sequences; under 30% of them occurred a single time. 34% of the sample is in the top ten clones. The antigens for these receptors are not known. The sequencing input was PBMCs, sequenced either directly or after in vitro stimulation (not recorded which). These receptors all stem from a human donor in good health (CMV status not recorded). Some clones in this sample may be carry-over from other donors' samples.

CDR3 loop: CASSRLAGMPDTQYF. In nucleotides, the CDR3 is TGCGCCAGCAGTAGATTAGCGGGAATGCCAGATACGCAGTATTTT. V and J are TRBV5-1 and TRBJ2-3; 8 bases line up with TRBD2. Germline CDR1 is SGHRS and CDR2 is YFSETQ. The CDR3 consists of 15 residues. The ends lost 5 bases at V and 4 bases at J; junction bases unmatched: 9.

The V and J genes are TRBV28 and TRBJ1-2, with D perhaps matching TRBD1 (5 bases). Germline lookup yields CDR1 MDHEN and CDR2 SYDVKM. The CDR3 sequence is 15 residues long. Trimming shortened V by 2 bases and J by 0 bases, and 10 bases separated the two germline ends. CDR3 amino acids: CASSLVGASNYGYTF. In DNA form, the CDR3 reads TGTGCCAGCAGTTTAGTAGGGGCTTCTAACTATGGCTACACCTTC.

The table lists this clonotype with many counts. The chain joins TRBV7-2 to TRBJ2-5; TRBD2 matches at 14 bases. The CDR3 is 18 residues long. Germline trimming cut 2 bases from V and 5 bases from J; bases unmatched to any gene: 10. Germline CDR1 reads SGHTA; CDR2 reads FQGNSA. This chain's CDR3 is CASSLRAGTSGSGETQYF. The CDR3 DNA reads TGTGCCAGCAGCTTAAGAGCAGGGACTAGCGGGAGCGGCGAGACCCAGTACTTC.

This clonotype was seen repeatedly, ten times or more. This rearrangement joins TRBV7-2 to TRBJ1-2, with D possibly matching TRBD1 (6 bases). The CDR3 sequence is 14 residues long. The V end was cut by 3 bases, the J end by 8 bases, with 16 bases between. The germline V gene encodes CDR1 SGHTA and CDR2 FQGNSA. In DNA, the CDR3 is TGTGCCAGCAGCTTGGGGGGGGGGCGCGGGGGCTACACCTTC. Translated, it gives CASSLGGGRGGYTF.

The genes are TRBV7-2 and TRBJ2-7; D might be TRBD1 (6 bases). Trimming cost V 1 base and J 9 bases, with 16 bases left between them. Germline lookup yields CDR1 SGHTA and CDR2 FQGNSA. The CDR3 sequence is 14 residues long. The CDR3: CASSLEYSRGSQYV. In DNA form, the CDR3 reads TGTGCCAGCAGCTTAGAGTACAGCAGGGGTTCGCAGTACGTC.

In this sample, this clonotype turned up many times. The chain employs TRBV5-6 and TRBJ2-7, with a possible D match to TRBD1 (6 bases). Germline CDR1 reads SGHDT; CDR2 reads YYEEEE. The CDR3 extends over 13 amino acids. Trimming cost V 4 bases and J 1 base, with 9 bases left between them. CDR3 DNA: TGTGCCAGCAGCCTTGGACAGTCCTACGAGCAGTACTTC. Translated, it gives CASSLGQSYEQYF.

The chain links TRBV7-9 to TRBJ1-1, with D possibly matching TRBD1 (5 bases). CDR1 is SEHNR, CDR2 FQNEAQ, per germline (reference sequence). The CDR3 spans 10 residues. The V end was cut by 7 bases, the J end by 8 bases, with 8 bases between. This CDR3 is CASKDMEAFF. In DNA, the CDR3 is TGTGCCAGCAAGGACATGGAAGCTTTCTTT.

This clonotype was detected ten times or more. J is TRBJ2-3 and V is TRBV9, with D uncertain. Between the trimmed V and J ends, which lost 3 bases and 3 bases, there was a span of 5 bases. The germline V gene has CDR1 SGDLS and CDR2 YYNGEE. The CDR3 totals 12 residues. CDR3 in DNA: TGTGCCAGCAGCGGACTTACAGATACGCAGTATTTT. It translates to CASSGLTDTQYF.

This clonotype was counted between two and nine times. This chain joins TRBV7-2 and TRBJ2-3, with 9 bases aligning to TRBD2. CDR3 size: 17 residues. Trimming cost V 1 base and J 2 bases; bases outside gene matches: 7. Germline lookup yields CDR1 SGHTA and CDR2 FQGNSA. The chain's CDR3 is CASSLVDAGGPTDTQYF. CDR3 sequence (DNA): TGTGCCAGCAGCTTAGTGGATGCGGGAGGGCCCACAGATACGCAGTATTTT.

The chain uses TRBV19 and TRBJ2-2; no clear D. The CDR3 spans 15 residues. CDR1 and CDR2 (germline): LNHDA, SQIVND (reference sequence). Between the trimmed V and J ends, which lost 1 base and 0 bases, there was a span of 6 bases. The CDR3 region has the DNA TGTGCCAGTAGTATAGTACCCGCGAACACCGGGGAGCTGTTTTTT. Its protein is CASSIVPANTGELFF.

This clonotype was recorded at least ten times. DNA for the CDR3: TGTGCCAGCAGCCTATACAGGGTCTCCTACAATGAGCAGTTCTTC. This sequence encodes CASSLYRVSYNEQFF. The rearrangement joins TRBV7-8 to TRBJ2-1; D is perhaps TRBD1 (6 bases). CDR1 is SGHVS, CDR2 FQNEAQ, per germline. The CDR3 contains 15 residues. V was pared by 5 bases and J by 0 bases, with 11 bases between.

This clonotype was picked up a small number of times. V usage is TRBV19 and J usage is TRBJ2-1; tentative D call: TRBD2 (6 bases). V lost 6 bases and J 0 bases, leaving 15 bases between the germline ends. This CDR3 has 16 residues. The germline gives CDR1 LNHDA, CDR2 SQIVND (reference sequence). In DNA form, the CDR3 reads TGTGCCAGTAGCAGGGACTCGAGGAGCTCCTACAATGAGCAGTTCTTC. As protein: CASSRDSRSSYNEQFF.

The CDR3 nucleotides read TGTGCCAGCAGCGCCGGGCCAAAAAACACCGGGGAGCTGTTTTTT. It yields the protein CASSAGPKNTGELFF. The gene calls are TRBV7-2 and TRBJ2-2; D unresolved. This CDR3 comprises 15 residues. Trimming removed 5 bases at V and 2 bases at J, with 12 bases between. Per germline, CDR1 SGHTA and CDR2 FQGNSA.

This chain joins TRBV18 and TRBJ2-1; weak D call: TRBD2 (6 bases). This CDR3 region has 14 residues. Germline V gene sequence: CDR1 KGHSH, CDR2 LQKENI. V lost 6 bases, J lost 7 bases, and 16 bases lay in between. Written as DNA, the CDR3 is TGTGCCAGCTCTACGGGGAGGCAAGGGAATGAGCAGTTCTTC. The encoded protein is CASSTGRQGNEQFF.

The chain has TRBV12-3 or TRBV12-4 and TRBJ2-2; D unresolved. V was pared by 7 bases and J by 2 bases, with 14 bases between. The CDR3 is 15 amino acids. The CDR3 sequence: CASNIYETNTGELFF. Written as DNA, the CDR3 is TGTGCCAGCAATATCTACGAGACCAACACCGGGGAGCTGTTTTTT.

The chain uses TRBV7-8 and TRBJ2-2, with D possibly TRBD1 on 6 matching bases. V lost 3 bases and J 5 bases, leaving 16 bases between the germline ends. Germline CDR1 reads SGHVS; CDR2 reads FQNEAQ. The CDR3 covers 16 residues. CDR3 loop: CASSFPRGQQTGELFF. For the CDR3, the DNA is TGTGCCAGCAGCTTTCCGAGGGGACAACAGACCGGGGAGCTGTTTTTT.

This clonotype occurred many times. The CDR3 loop is CASSPGGQPQHF. CDR3 DNA: TGTGCCAGCTCACCGGGCGGTCAGCCCCAGCATTTT. V gene TRBV18 combines with J gene TRBJ1-5; D remains ambiguous. V was trimmed by 3 bases and J by 6 bases, leaving 6 bases between them. From germline, CDR1 is KGHSH and CDR2 LQKENI. The CDR3 sequence is 12 residues long.

This clonotype was observed many times. The chain combines TRBV7-3 with TRBJ2-3; 12 bases are shared with TRBD1. V gave up 5 bases and J gave up 4 bases; unmatched junction bases: 7. The length of the CDR3 is 16 residues. Germline V gives CDR1 SGHTA, CDR2 FQGTGA. CDR3 DNA sequence: TGTGCCAGCAGCCCCGGGACAGGGGGCGTCTCAGATACGCAGTATTTT. It specifies CASSPGTGGVSDTQYF.

The chain has TRBV6-6 and TRBJ1-5; TRBD1 might be the D (5 bases). The CDR3 has 13 residues. CDR1 MNHNY and CDR2 SVGAGI come from the germline V gene (reference sequence). Between the trimmed V and J ends, which lost 7 bases and 6 bases, there was a span of 13 bases. CDR3: CASTYERGQPQHF. CDR3 DNA: TGTGCCAGCACCTACGAAAGGGGTCAGCCCCAGCATTTT.

This clonotype was seen at least ten times. The chain recombines TRBV6-2 or TRBV6-3 with TRBJ1-1; 9 bases map to TRBD1. The V segment lost 0 bases and the J segment 0 bases; nucleotides outside the gene matches: 5. The CDR3 runs to 17 residues. CDR1 and CDR2 from the germline V gene are MNHEY and SVGEGT. The CDR3 DNA follows: TGTGCCAGCAGTTACTCCCCCGGGACAGGGATGAACACTGAAGCTTTCTTT. This gives the protein CASSYSPGTGMNTEAFF.

This chain links TRBV5-4 with TRBJ1-1; D is unresolved. There are 12 residues in the CDR3. Germline loops: CDR1 SGHNT, CDR2 YYREEE (reference sequence). Deletions cut 4 bases from V and 5 bases from J, with 9 bases between. The CDR3 region has the DNA TGTGCCAGCAGCCTAATTCCGACTGAAGCTTTCTTT. This codes for CASSLIPTEAFF.

DNA of the CDR3: TGTGCCAGCAGCCCCAGGGAACAATCCTATGGCTACACCTTC. Translated, it gives CASSPREQSYGYTF. The genes are TRBV6-1 and TRBJ1-2; a possible D gene is TRBD1 (5 bases). V was clipped by 6 bases and J by 4 bases, with 15 bases between them. The CDR3 runs 14 residues. The germline V gene has CDR1 MNHNS and CDR2 SASEGT.

This clonotype was counted ten times or more. The V and J genes are TRBV12-3 or TRBV12-4 and TRBJ2-1, with D hard to call. This CDR3 has 16 amino acids. Trimming shortened V by 1 base and J by 4 bases, and 14 bases separated the two germline ends. This CDR3 is CASSLDGPPLYNEQFF. The CDR3 DNA reads TGTGCCAGCAGTTTAGACGGTCCGCCCTTATACAATGAGCAGTTCTTC.

This clonotype has only a few counts. The V and J genes are TRBV6-1 and TRBJ2-5; TRBD1 is a possible D gene (6 bases). The germline CDR1 and CDR2 sequences are MNHNS and SASEGT. V was trimmed by 6 bases and J by 5 bases, leaving 13 bases between them. This CDR3 contains 13 residues. The CDR3 loop is CASRPTGRETQYF. The CDR3 nucleotides read TGTGCCAGCAGGCCTACAGGGCGGGAGACCCAGTACTTC.

Ten or more counts support this clonotype. J is TRBJ1-5 and V is TRBV6-2 or TRBV6-3; D unresolved. The CDR3 extends over 14 amino acids. CDR1 and CDR2 (germline): MNHEY, SVGEGT. Between the trimmed V and J ends, which lost 5 bases and 0 bases, there was a span of 8 bases. DNA of the CDR3: TGTGCCAGCAGTCAACCTTATAGCAATCAGCCCCAGCATTTT. It translates to CASSQPYSNQPQHF.

The chain couples TRBV5-1 to TRBJ1-2, with 8 bases identical to TRBD1. This CDR3 is built from 14 residues. J lost 8 bases, V lost 4 bases, and 10 bases had no gene match. CDR1 is SGHRS, CDR2 YFSETQ, per germline. The CDR3 nucleotides are TGCGCCAGCAGCGCCGGGACAGGCCTAGAGGGCTACACCTTC. Translating it yields CASSAGTGLEGYTF. The full variable domain, with the rest looked up from reference TRBV5-1 and TRBJ1-2, is KAGVTQTPRYLIKTRGQQVTLSCSPISGHRSVSWYQQTPGQGLQFLFEYFSETQRNKGNFPGRFSGRQFSNSRSEMNVSTLELGDSALYLCASSAGTGLEGYTFGSGTRLTVV.

This clonotype was found a few times. The junction departs from germline at one end; a sequencing error may be responsible. J is TRBJ1-2 and V is TRBV6-1; D is undetermined. CDR3 size: 11 residues. Germline loops: CDR1 MNHNS, CDR2 SASEGT. The DNA for the CDR3 is TGTGCCAGCAGTGAAAGCGCTCGAATAAGCTTC. This encodes CASSESARISF.

A note on this clonotype: A read error is likely, as this CDR3 ends without the conserved phenylalanine or tryptophan. V is TRBV7-9 and J is TRBJ2-3; D unclear. The CDR3 sequence is 15 residues long. V was trimmed by 2 bases and J by 0 bases, leaving 9 bases between them. Germline loops: CDR1 SEHNR, CDR2 FQNEAQ (reference sequence). The CDR3 sequence is CASSLSALSTDTQYS. CDR3 DNA sequence: TGTGCCAGCAGCTTATCCGCATTAAGCACAGATACGCAGTATTCT.

This chain's CDR3 is CASSLGDNSYEQYF. The CDR3 bases are TGTGCCAGCAGCCTCGGGGACAACTCCTACGAGCAGTACTTC. This sequence joins TRBV7-2 and TRBJ2-7; perhaps TRBD1 as D (6 bases). Germline CDR1 SGHTA, CDR2 FQGNSA. The CDR3 contains 14 residues. With 5 bases removed from V and 0 bases from J, the gap between germline ends came to 11 bases.

The chain carries TRBV30 and TRBJ2-1, with 8 bases that match TRBD2. The germline gives CDR1 GTSNPN, CDR2 SVGIG (reference sequence). CDR3 length: 14 amino acids. Unmatched junction bases numbered 8, after V lost 0 bases and J lost 10 bases. The CDR3 loop reads CAWSVNSGSGEQFF. The CDR3, as DNA: TGTGCCTGGAGTGTAAACAGCGGGAGTGGGGAGCAGTTCTTC.